This T cell receptor beta chain was observed in a study of cytomegalovirus exposure and HLA in healthy donors. Findings of the study overall: The study designated 150 or so TCR beta chains cytomegalovirus-associated. Across HLA loci, a later analysis found differing TCR association rates, with DRB1 most and HLA-C fewest.

The CDR3 consists of 15 residues. Germline CDR1 is SGHVS and CDR2 is FNYEAQ. Unmatched junction bases numbered 5, after V lost 5 bases and J lost 6 bases. This clone has only a few counts. Its specificity is not known. Use of 60 Vbeta and 13 Jbeta primers characterized the PCR. Assay: immunoSEQ multiplex PCR; the TCRdb copy retains only in-frame clones and omits some. Altogether roughly 110,000 clones are present, 81% being singletons, with the ten largest covering approximately 2%. The clonotype originates from a man between 25 and 39 years old in good health and CMV-seronegative. V and J are TRBV7-6 and TRBJ2-1; 12 bases map to TRBD1. The sample was PBMCs. The CDR3 reads CASSHRDRGLNEQFF. CDR3 bases: TGTGCCAGCAGCCACCGGGACAGGGGGCTCAATGAGCAGTTCTTC.